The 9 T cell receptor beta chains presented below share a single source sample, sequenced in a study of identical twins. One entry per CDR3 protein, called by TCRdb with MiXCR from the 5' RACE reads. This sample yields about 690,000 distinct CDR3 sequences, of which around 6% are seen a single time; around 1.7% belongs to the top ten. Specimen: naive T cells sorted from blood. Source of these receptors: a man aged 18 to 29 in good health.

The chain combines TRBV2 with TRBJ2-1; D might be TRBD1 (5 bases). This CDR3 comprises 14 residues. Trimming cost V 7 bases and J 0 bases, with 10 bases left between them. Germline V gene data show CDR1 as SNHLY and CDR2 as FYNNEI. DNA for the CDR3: TGTGCCAGCATTGGGCAGGGCTCCTACAATGAGCAGTTCTTC. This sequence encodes CASIGQGSYNEQFF.

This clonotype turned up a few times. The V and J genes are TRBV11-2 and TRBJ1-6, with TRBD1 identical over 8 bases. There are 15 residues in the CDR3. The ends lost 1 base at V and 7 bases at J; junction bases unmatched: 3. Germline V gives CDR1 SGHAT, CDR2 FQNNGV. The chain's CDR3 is CASSLAGQENSPLHF. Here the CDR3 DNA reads TGTGCCAGCAGCTTAGCGGGACAGGAGAATTCACCCCTCCACTTT. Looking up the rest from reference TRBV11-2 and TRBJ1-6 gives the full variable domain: EAGVAQSPRYKIIEKRQSVAFWCNPISGHATLYWYQQILGQGPKLLIQFQNNGVVDDSQLPKDRFSAERLKGVDSTLKIQPAKLEDSAVYLCASSLAGQENSPLHFGNGTRLTVT.

The CDR3 spells CASSFWTSGSREQFF. The DNA for the CDR3 is TGTGCCAGCAGTTTCTGGACTAGCGGGAGCCGGGAGCAGTTCTTC. J is TRBJ2-1 and V is TRBV6-2 or TRBV6-3, with TRBD2 matching 13 bases. Germline V CDR1 and CDR2: MNHEY, SVGEGT. Trimming cost V 4 bases and J 10 bases; bases outside gene matches: 7. The CDR3 consists of 15 residues.

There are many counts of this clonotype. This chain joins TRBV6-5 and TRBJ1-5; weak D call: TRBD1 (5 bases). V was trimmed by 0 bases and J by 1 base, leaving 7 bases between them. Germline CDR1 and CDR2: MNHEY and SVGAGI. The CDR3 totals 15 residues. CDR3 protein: CASSYSGGSNQPQHF. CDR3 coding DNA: TGTGCCAGCAGTTACTCGGGGGGGAGCAATCAGCCCCAGCATTTT.

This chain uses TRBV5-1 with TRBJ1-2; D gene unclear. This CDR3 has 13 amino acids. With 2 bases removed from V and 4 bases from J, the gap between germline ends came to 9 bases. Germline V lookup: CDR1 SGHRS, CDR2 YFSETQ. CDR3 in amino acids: CASSLTDFYGYTF. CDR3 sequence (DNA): TGCGCCAGCAGCTTAACAGATTTCTATGGCTACACCTTC.

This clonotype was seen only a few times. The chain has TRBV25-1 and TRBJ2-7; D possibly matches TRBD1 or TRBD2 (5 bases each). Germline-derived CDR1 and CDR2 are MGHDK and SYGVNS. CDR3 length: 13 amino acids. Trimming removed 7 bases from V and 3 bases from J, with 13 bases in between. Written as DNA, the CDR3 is TGTGCCAGCATGGGGCGCGGGCGCTACGAGCAGTACTTC. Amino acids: CASMGRGRYEQYF.

This chain's CDR3 is CASRETENTGELFF. The CDR3 DNA follows: TGCGCCAGCAGGGAGACAGAGAACACCGGGGAGCTGTTTTTT. The chain couples TRBV5-1 to TRBJ2-2; D perhaps matches TRBD1 (5 bases). The germline V gene encodes CDR1 SGHRS and CDR2 YFSETQ. V lost 5 bases and J 1 base, leaving 9 bases between the germline ends. The CDR3 runs to 14 residues.

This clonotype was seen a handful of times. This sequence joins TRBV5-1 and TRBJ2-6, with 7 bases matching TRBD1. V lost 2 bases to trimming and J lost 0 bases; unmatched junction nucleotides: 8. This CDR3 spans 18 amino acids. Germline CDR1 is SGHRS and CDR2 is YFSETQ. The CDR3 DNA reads TGCGCCAGCAGCTTCGAAAGACAGGGCCACTCTGGGGCCAACGTCCTGACTTTC. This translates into CASSFERQGHSGANVLTF.

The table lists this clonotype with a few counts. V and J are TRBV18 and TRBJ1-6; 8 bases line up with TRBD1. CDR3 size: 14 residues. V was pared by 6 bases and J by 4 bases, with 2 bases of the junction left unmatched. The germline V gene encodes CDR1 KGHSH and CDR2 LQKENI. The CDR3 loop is CASSRQGYNSPLHF. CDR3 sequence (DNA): TGTGCCAGCTCGCGACAGGGGTATAATTCACCCCTCCACTTT.